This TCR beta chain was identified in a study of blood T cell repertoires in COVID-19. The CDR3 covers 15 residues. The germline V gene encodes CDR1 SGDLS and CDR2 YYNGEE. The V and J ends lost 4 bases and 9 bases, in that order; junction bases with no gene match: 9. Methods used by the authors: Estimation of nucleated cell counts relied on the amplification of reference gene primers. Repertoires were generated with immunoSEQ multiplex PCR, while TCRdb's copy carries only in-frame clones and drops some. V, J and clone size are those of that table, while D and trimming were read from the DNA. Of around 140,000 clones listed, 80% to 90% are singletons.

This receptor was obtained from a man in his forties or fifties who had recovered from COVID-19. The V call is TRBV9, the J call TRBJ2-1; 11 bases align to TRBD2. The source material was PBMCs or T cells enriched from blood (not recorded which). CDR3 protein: CASSTASGRSSEQFF. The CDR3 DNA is TGTGCCAGCAGCACAGCTAGCGGGAGGTCTTCTGAGCAGTTCTTC.